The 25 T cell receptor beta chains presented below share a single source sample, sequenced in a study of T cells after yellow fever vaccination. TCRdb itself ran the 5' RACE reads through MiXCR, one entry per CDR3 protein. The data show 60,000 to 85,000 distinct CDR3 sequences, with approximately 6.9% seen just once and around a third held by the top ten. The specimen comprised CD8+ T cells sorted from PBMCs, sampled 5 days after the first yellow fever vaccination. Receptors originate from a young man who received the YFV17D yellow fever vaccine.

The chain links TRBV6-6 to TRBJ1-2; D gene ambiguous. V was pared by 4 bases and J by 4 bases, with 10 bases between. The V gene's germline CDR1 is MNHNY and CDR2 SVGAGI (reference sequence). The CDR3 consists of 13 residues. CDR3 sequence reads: CASSLTASYGYTF. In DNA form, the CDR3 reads TGTGCCAGCAGTTTAACAGCCAGCTATGGCTACACCTTC.

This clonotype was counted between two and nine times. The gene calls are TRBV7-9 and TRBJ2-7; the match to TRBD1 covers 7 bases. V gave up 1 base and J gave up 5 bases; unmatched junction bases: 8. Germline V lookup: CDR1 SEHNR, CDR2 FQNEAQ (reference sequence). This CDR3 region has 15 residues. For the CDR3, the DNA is TGTGCCAGCAGCTTAGTAACCCGGACAGGTGACGAGCAGTACTTC. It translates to CASSLVTRTGDEQYF.

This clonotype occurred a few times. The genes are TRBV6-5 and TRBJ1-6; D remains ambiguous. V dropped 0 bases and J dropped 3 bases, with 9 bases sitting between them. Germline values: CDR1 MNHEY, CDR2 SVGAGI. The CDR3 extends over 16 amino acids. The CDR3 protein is CASSYSQGGYNSPLHF. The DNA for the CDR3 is TGTGCCAGCAGTTACTCGCAAGGAGGCTATAATTCACCCCTCCACTTT.

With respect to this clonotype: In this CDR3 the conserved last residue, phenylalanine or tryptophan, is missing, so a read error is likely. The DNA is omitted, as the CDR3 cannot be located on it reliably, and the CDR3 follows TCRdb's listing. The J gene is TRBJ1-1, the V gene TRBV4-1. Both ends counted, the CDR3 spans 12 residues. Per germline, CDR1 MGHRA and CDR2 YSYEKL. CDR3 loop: CASSQDDHPALS.

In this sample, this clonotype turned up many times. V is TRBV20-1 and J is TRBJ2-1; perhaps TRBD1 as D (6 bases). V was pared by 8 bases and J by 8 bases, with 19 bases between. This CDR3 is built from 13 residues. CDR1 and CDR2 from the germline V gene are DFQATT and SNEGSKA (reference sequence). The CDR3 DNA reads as TGCAGTCCAGGGACCCTCACAGGGTATGAGCAGTTCTTC. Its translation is CSPGTLTGYEQFF.

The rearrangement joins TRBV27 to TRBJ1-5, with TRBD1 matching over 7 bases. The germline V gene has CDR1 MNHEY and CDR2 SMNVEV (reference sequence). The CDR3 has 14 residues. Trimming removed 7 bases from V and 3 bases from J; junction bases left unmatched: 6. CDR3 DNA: TGTGCCAGCACCCCGACAGGGTTCAATCAGCCCCAGCATTTT. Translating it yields CASTPTGFNQPQHF.

CDR3 coding DNA: TGTGCCAGCAGCCTCAGGGCAGGAAACACCATATATTTT. This sequence encodes CASSLRAGNTIYF. This chain joins TRBV7-9 and TRBJ1-3; a possible D gene is TRBD1 (5 bases). Germline loops: CDR1 SEHNR, CDR2 FQNEAQ (reference sequence). The V end lost 5 bases, the J end lost 4 bases, and 9 bases lay between the germline ends. The CDR3 runs to 13 residues.

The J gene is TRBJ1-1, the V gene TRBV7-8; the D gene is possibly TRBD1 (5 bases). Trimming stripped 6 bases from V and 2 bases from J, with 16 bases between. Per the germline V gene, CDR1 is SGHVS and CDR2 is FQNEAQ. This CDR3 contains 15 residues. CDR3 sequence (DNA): TGTGCCAGCAGTAATTTTGGGGGACTCAACACTGAAGCTTTCTTT. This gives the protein CASSNFGGLNTEAFF.

CDR3 in amino acids: CASSEPTRQRSYEQYV. The CDR3 DNA reads as TGTGCCAGCAGTGAACCAACCCGACAGAGAAGCTACGAGCAGTACGTC. The gene calls are TRBV2 and TRBJ2-7; the D gene is possibly TRBD1 (5 bases). The CDR3 is 16 amino acids. Between the trimmed V and J ends, which lost 2 bases and 3 bases, there was a span of 17 bases. Germline loops: CDR1 SNHLY, CDR2 FYNNEI.

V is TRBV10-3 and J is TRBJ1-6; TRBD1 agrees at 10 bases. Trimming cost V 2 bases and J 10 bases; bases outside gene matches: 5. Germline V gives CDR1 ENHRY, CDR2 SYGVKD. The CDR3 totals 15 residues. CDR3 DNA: TGTGCCATCAGTGAGAGAGGACAGGGGGGCTCACCCCTCCACTTT. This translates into CAISERGQGGSPLHF.

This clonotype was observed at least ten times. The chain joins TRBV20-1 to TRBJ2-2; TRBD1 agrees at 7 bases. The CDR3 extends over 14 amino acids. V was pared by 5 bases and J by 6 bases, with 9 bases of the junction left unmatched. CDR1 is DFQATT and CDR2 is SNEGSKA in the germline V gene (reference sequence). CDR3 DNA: TGCAGTGCTTCTAAACTCGGGACAGCCGGGGAGCTGTTTTTT. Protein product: CSASKLGTAGELFF.

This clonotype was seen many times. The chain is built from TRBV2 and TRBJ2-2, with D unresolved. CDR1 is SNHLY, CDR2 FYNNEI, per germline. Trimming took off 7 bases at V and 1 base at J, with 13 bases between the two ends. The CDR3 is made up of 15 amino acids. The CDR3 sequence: CASKDPGGNTGELFF. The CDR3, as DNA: TGTGCCAGCAAAGACCCAGGCGGGAACACCGGGGAGCTGTTTTTT.

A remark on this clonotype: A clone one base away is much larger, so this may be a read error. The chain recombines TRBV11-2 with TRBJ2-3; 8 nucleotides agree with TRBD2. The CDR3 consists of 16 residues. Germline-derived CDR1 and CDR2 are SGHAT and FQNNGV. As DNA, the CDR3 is TGTGTCAGCAGCTTACGCGGGACTAGGGGGACAGATACGCAGTATTTT. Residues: CVSSLRGTRGTDTQYF.

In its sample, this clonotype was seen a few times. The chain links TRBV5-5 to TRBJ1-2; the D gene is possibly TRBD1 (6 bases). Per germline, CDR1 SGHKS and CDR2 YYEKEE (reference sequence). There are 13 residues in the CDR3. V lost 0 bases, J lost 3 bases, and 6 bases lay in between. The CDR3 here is CASSLAGDYGYTF. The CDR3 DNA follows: TGTGCCAGCAGCTTGGCAGGGGACTATGGCTACACCTTC.

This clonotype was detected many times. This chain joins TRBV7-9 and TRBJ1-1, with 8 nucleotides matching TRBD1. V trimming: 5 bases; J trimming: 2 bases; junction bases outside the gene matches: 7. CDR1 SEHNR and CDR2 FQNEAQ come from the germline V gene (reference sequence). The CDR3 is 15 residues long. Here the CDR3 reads CASSPIQGVNTEAFF. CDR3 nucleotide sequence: TGTGCCAGCAGCCCAATACAGGGGGTTAACACTGAAGCTTTCTTT.

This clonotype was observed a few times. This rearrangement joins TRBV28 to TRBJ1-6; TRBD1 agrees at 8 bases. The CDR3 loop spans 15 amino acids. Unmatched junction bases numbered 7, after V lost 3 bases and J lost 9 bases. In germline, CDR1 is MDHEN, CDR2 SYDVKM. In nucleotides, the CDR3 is TGTGCCAGCAGTTTCCCAGGGGGCACTGGTTCACCCCTCCACTTT. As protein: CASSFPGGTGSPLHF.

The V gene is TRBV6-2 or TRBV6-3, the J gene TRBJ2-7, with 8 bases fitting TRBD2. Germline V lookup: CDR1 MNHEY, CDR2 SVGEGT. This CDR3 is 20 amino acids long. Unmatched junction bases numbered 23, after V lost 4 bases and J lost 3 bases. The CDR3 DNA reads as TGTGCCAGCAGTTGGGCCCGCGGGGGGCTGACGTGGATTAGGGACTACGAGCAGTACTTC. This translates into CASSWARGGLTWIRDYEQYF.

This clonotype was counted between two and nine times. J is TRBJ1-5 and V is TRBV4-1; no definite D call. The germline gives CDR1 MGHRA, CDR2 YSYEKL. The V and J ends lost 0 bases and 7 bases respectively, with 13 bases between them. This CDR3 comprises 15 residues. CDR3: CASSQEWRGRQPQHF. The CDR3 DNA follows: TGCGCCAGCAGCCAAGAATGGAGAGGGCGGCAGCCCCAGCATTTT.

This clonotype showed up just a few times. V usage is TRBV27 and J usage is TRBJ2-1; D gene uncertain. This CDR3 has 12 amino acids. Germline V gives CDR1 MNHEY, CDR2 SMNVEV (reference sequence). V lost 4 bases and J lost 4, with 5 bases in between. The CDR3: CASSSRYNEQFF. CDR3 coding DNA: TGTGCCAGCAGTTCCCGGTACAATGAGCAGTTCTTC.

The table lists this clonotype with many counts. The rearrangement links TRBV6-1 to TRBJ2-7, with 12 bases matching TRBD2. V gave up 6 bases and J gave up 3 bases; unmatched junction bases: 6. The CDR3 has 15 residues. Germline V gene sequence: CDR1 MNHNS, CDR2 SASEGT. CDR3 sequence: CASSLTSGGIYEQYV. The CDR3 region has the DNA TGTGCCAGCAGCCTAACTAGCGGGGGGATCTACGAGCAGTACGTC.

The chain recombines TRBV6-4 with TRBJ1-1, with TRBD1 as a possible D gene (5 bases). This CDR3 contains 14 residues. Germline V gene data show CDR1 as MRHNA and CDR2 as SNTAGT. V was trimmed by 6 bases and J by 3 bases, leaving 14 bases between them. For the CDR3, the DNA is TGTGCCAGCAGACCCCTTGTAGGGGACACTGAAGCTTTCTTT. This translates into CASRPLVGDTEAFF.

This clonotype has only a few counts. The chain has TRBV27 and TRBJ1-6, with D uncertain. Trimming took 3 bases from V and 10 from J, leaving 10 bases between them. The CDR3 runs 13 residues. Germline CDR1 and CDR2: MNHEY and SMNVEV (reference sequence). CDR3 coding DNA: TGTGCCAGCAGTTTTGGAGCCCGATCACCCCTCCACTTT. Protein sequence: CASSFGARSPLHF.

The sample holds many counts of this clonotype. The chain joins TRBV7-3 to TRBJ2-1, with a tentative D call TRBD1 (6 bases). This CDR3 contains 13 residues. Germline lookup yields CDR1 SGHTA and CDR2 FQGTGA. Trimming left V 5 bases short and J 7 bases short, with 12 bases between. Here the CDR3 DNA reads TGTGCCAGCAGCACATACAGGGCGAATGAGCAGTTCTTC. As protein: CASSTYRANEQFF. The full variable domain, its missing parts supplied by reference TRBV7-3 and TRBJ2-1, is GAGVSQTPSNKVTEKGKYVELRCDPISGHTALYWYRQSLGQGPEFLIYFQGTGAADDSGLPNDRFFAVRPEGSVSTLKIQRTERGDSAVYLCASSTYRANEQFFGPGTRLTVL.

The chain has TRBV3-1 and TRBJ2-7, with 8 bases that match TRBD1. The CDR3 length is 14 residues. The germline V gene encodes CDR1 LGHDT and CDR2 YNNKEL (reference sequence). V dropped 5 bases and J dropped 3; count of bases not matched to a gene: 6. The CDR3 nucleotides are TGTGCCAGCAGCACTCGACAGGGGTTCTACGAGCAGTACTTC. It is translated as CASSTRQGFYEQYF.

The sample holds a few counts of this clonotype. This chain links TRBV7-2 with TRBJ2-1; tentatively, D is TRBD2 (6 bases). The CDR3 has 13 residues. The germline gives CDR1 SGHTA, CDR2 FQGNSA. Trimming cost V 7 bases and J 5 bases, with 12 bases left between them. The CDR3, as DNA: TGTGCCAGCACTCCGGTAGCGGACAATGAGCAGTTCTTC. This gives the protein CASTPVADNEQFF.